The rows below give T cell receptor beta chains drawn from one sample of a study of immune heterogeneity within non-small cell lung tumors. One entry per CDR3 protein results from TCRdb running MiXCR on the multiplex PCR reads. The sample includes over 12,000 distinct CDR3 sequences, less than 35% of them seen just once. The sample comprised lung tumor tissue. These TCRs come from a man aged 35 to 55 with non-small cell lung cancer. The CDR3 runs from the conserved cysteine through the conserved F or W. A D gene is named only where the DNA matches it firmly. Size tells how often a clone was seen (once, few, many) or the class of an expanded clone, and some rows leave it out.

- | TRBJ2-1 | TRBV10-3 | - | CAISSKSSYNEQFF | TGTGCCATCAGTTCTAAGAGCTCCTACAATGAGCAGTTCTTC
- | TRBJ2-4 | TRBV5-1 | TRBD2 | CASSFELAGVAKNIQYF | TGCGCCAGCAGCTTTGAACTAGCGGGAGTGGCCAAAAACATTCAGTACTTC
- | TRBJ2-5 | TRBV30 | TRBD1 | CARDSFKTQYF | TGTGCCCGGGACAGTTTTAAGACCCAGTACTTC
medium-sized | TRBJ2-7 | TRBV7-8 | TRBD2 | CASCRRLATGEEQYF | TGTGCCAGCTGCAGAAGACTAGCAACGGGTGAGGAGCAGTACTTC
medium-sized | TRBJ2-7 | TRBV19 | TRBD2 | CASSIIWGEGRIYEQYF | TGTGCCAGTAGTATAATTTGGGGGGAGGGCCGGATCTACGAGCAGTACTTC
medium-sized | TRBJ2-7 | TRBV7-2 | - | CASSLEVQGAGSSYEQYF | TGTGCCAGCAGCTTAGAAGTCCAGGGAGCTGGCAGCTCCTACGAGCAGTACTTC
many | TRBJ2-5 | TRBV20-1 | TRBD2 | CSASAGLAGLGETQYF | TGCAGTGCTAGCGCTGGACTAGCGGGACTAGGAGAGACCCAGTACTTC
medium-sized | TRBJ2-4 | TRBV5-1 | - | CASSLGGSENIQYF | TGCGCCAGCAGCTTGGGGGGTTCGGAAAACATTCAGTACTTC
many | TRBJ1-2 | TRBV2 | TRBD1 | CASSAERQGIGYTF | TGTGCCAGCAGTGCGGAGAGACAGGGGATTGGCTACACCTTC
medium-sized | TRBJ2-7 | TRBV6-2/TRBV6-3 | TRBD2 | CASSPSGSVEQYF | TGTGCCAGCAGCCCGAGCGGGAGTGTCGAGCAGTACTTC
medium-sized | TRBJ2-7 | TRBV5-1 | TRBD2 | CASSPGGGLAGIEQYF | TGCGCCAGCAGCCCCGGTGGAGGACTAGCGGGAATCGAGCAGTACTTC
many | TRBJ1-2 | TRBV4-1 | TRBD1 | CASSQSRGPYGYTF | TGCGCCAGCAGCCAATCCAGGGGGCCCTATGGCTACACCTTC
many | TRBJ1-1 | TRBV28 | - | CASSAQGLANTEAFF | TGTGCCAGCAGTGCTCAGGGGCTAGCTAACACTGAAGCTTTCTTT
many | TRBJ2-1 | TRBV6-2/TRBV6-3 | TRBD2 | CASSQRLAHYNEQFF | TGTGCCAGCAGCCAACGACTAGCTCACTACAATGAGCAGTTCTTC
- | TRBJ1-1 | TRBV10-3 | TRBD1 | CAISRDSLNTEAFF | TGTGCCATCAGCAGGGACAGCCTGAACACTGAAGCTTTCTTT
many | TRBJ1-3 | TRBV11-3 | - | CASSLGLHSGNTIYF | TGTGCCAGCAGCTTGGGACTTCACTCTGGAAACACCATATATTTT
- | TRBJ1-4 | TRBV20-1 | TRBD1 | CSARRDRANEKLFF | TGCAGTGCCAGACGGGACAGAGCTAATGAAAAACTGTTTTTT
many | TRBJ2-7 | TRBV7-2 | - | CASSLDSGWEQYF | TGTGCCAGCAGCTTAGACTCTGGGTGGGAGCAGTACTTC
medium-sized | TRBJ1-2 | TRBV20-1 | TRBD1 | CSASSLTGHGYTF | TGCAGTGCTAGTTCTCTGACAGGGCATGGCTACACCTTC
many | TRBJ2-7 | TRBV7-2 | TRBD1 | CASSQGTGGYEQYF | TGTGCCAGCAGCCAAGGGACAGGTGGCTACGAGCAGTACTTC
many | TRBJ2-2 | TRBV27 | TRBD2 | CATKPGTSVLNTGELFF | TGTGCCACCAAACCGGGGACTAGCGTCTTAAACACCGGGGAGCTGTTTTTT
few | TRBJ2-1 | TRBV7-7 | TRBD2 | CASSFGGLAGGPSYNEQFF | TGTGCCAGCAGCTTTGGAGGACTAGCGGGGGGGCCCTCCTACAATGAGCAGTTCTTC
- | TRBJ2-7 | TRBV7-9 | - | CASSPQGTHYEQYF | TGTGCCAGCAGCCCGCAGGGGACCCACTACGAGCAGTACTTC
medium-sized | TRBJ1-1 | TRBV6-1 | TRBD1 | CASRKGSAGGDAAFF | TGTGCCAGCAGAAAAGGTAGTGCAGGGGGCGACGCAGCTTTCTTT
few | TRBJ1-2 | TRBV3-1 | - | CARSQQDKGHGYTF | TGTGCCAGGAGCCAACAAGACAAGGGGCATGGCTACACCTTC
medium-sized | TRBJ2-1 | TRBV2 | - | CASKSHEQFF | TGTGCCAGCAAAAGCCATGAGCAGTTCTTC
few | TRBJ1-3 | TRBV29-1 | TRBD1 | CSVEARGKQGPSSGNTIYF | TGCAGCGTTGAAGCAAGGGGGAAACAGGGGCCCAGCTCTGGAAACACCATATATTTT
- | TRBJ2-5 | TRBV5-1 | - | CASSNPGQQTQYF | TGCGCCAGCAGTAATCCAGGACAACAGACCCAGTACTTC
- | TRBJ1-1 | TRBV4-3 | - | CASSRGPDGTEAFF | TGCGCCAGCAGCAGGGGCCCCGACGGAACTGAAGCTTTCTTT
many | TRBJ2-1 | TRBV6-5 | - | CASSYSLPQGLYNEQFF | TGTGCCAGCAGTTACTCCCTGCCCCAGGGACTTTACAATGAGCAGTTCTTC
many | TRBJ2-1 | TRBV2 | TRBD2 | CASRDPSGSSYNEQFF | TGTGCCAGCAGGGACCCTAGCGGCAGCTCCTACAATGAGCAGTTCTTC
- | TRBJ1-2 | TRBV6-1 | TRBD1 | CASRKTGLGGYTF | TGTGCCAGCCGAAAGACAGGGTTGGGCGGCTACACCTTC
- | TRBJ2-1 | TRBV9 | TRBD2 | CASSGSGLADYNEQFF | TGTGCCAGCAGCGGATCGGGACTAGCCGACTACAATGAGCAGTTCTTC
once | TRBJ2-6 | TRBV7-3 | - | CASSLRAVRSSGANVLTF | TGTGCCAGCAGCTTAAGGGCAGTGAGATCTTCTGGGGCCAACGTCCTGACTTTC
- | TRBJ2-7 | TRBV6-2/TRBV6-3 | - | CASSYLGSVYEQCF | TGTGCCAGCAGTTACTTAGGGAGTGTTTACGAGCAGTGCTTC
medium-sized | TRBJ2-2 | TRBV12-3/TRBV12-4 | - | CASSERQVRGTGELFF | TGTGCCAGCAGTGAAAGACAGGTCCGGGGGACCGGGGAGCTGTTTTTT
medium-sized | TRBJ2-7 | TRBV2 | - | CASSELEQYF | TGTGCCAGCAGTGAACTTGAGCAGTACTTC
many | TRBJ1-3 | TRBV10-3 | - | CATRDSWGNTIYF | TGTGCCACCCGGGATTCGTGGGGAAACACCATATATTTT
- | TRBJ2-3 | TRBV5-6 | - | CASSGGPAGGDTQYF | TGTGCCAGCAGCGGGGGGCCCGCAGGAGGGGATACGCAGTATTTT
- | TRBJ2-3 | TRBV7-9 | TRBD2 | CASSSAGTSDTDTQYF | TGTGCCAGCAGCTCCGCCGGGACTAGCGACACAGATACGCAGTATTTT
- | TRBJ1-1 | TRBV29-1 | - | CSVVSRGAAITEAFF | TGCAGCGTTGTTTCACGGGGGGCGGCGATCACTGAAGCTTTCTTT
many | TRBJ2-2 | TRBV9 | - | CASCPTNTGELFF | TGTGCCTCCTGCCCTACGAACACCGGGGAGCTGTTTTTT
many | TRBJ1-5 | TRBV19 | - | CASSMFEYSNQPQHF | TGTGCCAGTAGTATGTTCGAATATAGCAATCAGCCCCAGCATTTT
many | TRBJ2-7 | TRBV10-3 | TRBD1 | CAISESGQGAVEQYF | TGTGCCATCAGTGAGTCGGGGCAGGGGGCTGTGGAGCAGTACTTC
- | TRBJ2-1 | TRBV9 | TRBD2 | CASSPVGTSGYNEQFF | TGTGCCAGCAGCCCGGTTGGGACTAGCGGCTACAATGAGCAGTTCTTC
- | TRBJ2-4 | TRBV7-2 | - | CASSLADIQYF | TGTGCCAGCAGCTTAGCGGACATTCAGTACTTC
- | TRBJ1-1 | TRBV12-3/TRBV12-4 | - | CASRGTVRNTEAFF | TGTGCCAGCAGGGGAACAGTCAGGAACACTGAAGCTTTCTTT